These 8 T cell receptor beta chains were sequenced from one sample in a study of OX40 agonist ivuxolimab in advanced cancers. Generated by immunoSEQ multiplex PCR, the TCRdb table keeps only in-frame clones and is missing some. The table lists approximately 44,000 clones, 70% to 85% of them singletons. This sample comprised CD4+ or CD8+ T cells sorted from blood, obtained in a trial of the OX40 agonist ivuxolimab. The receptors come from an adult with an advanced solid tumor such as melanoma, head and neck, liver or kidney cancer.

The chain carries TRBV7-2 and TRBJ2-1; no definite D call. Per germline, CDR1 SGHTA and CDR2 FQGNSA. V gave up 5 bases and J gave up 1 base, with 12 bases separating them. The CDR3 is made up of 15 amino acids. This CDR3 is CASSPSVGSYNEQFF. The CDR3 bases are TGTGCCAGCAGCCCCTCGGTTGGGTCCTACAATGAGCAGTTCTTC.

This clone was counted between two and nine times. The rearrangement joins TRBV7-2 to TRBJ2-1; TRBD2 agrees at 13 bases. The CDR3 sequence is 18 residues long. Germline lookup yields CDR1 SGHTA and CDR2 FQGNSA. V shed 6 bases, J shed 6 bases, and the junction held 14 bases outside the gene matches. The CDR3 protein is CASSQFPPGLAGINEQFF. CDR3 DNA sequence: TGTGCCAGCAGTCAATTTCCTCCGGGACTAGCGGGAATCAATGAGCAGTTCTTC.

This clone occurred a few times. The chain is built from TRBV7-7 and TRBJ2-1; tentatively, D is TRBD1 (6 bases). Deletions cut 5 bases from V and 4 bases from J, with 15 bases between. Germline values: CDR1 SSHAT, CDR2 FNYEAQ (reference sequence). This CDR3 spans 15 amino acids. In nucleotides, the CDR3 is TGTGCCAGCAGCATGATAGGGACACCGTACAATGAGCAGTTCTTC. Translated, it gives CASSMIGTPYNEQFF.

V gene TRBV7-8 combines with J gene TRBJ1-2, with D perhaps matching TRBD1 (5 bases). Germline V gene lookup returns CDR1 SGHVS and CDR2 FQNEAQ. The CDR3 has 14 amino acids. V lost 2 bases to trimming and J lost 0 bases, with 7 bases between them. The CDR3 DNA reads TGTGCCAGCAGCTTATCGACAGCTAACTATGGCTACACCTTC. Protein sequence: CASSLSTANYGYTF.

This chain links TRBV10-3 with TRBJ1-1; possibly TRBD1 for D (5 bases). Trimming took 7 bases from V and 0 from J, leaving 15 bases between them. CDR1 is ENHRY and CDR2 is SYGVKD in the germline V gene. The CDR3 contains 15 residues. The DNA for the CDR3 is TGTGCCATCATGGAAGCGCAGGGACTGAACACTGAAGCTTTCTTT. It specifies CAIMEAQGLNTEAFF.

The rearrangement links TRBV7-9 to TRBJ1-5; unclear D gene. The CDR3 totals 14 residues. The germline V gene encodes CDR1 SEHNR and CDR2 FQNEAQ (reference sequence). V lost 4 bases and J lost 0, with 7 bases in between. The chain's CDR3 is CASSSWGSNQPQHF. The CDR3 coding sequence is TGTGCCAGCAGCTCTTGGGGTAGCAATCAGCCCCAGCATTTT.

The V call is TRBV9, the J call TRBJ1-4; possibly TRBD1 for D (5 bases). The germline V gene encodes CDR1 SGDLS and CDR2 YYNGEE. This CDR3 is built from 14 residues. The V end was cut by 4 bases, the J end by 2 bases, with 9 bases between. The CDR3, as DNA: TGTGCCAGCAGCCCGCAGGGTACTAATGAAAAACTGTTTTTT. As protein: CASSPQGTNEKLFF.

This chain uses TRBV18 with TRBJ1-1; D is ambiguous. Between the trimmed V and J ends, which lost 2 bases and 5 bases, there was a span of 15 bases. This CDR3 is built from 15 residues. The germline V gene encodes CDR1 KGHSH and CDR2 LQKENI. The CDR3 coding sequence is TGTGCCAGCTCACCATCGGCGGGTATCGATACTGAAGCTTTCTTT. Its protein product is CASSPSAGIDTEAFF.